This T cell receptor beta chain was captured by sequencing in a study of early T cells in non-severe SARS-CoV-2 infection. Study-level background: Chains were not paired, and sequencing was done on bulk RNA from unsorted whole blood.

The TCR library protocol was used to attach unique molecular identifiers. These identifiers were attached to individual cDNA molecules. In TCRdb, the 5' RACE reads were re-called with MiXCR into one record per CDR3 protein. The sample lists 85,000 to 90,000 distinct CDR3 sequences; 13% to 15% were seen once. For this clonotype: Its target is not known.

CDR1 is DFQATT, CDR2 SNEGSKA, per germline (reference sequence). V lost 3 bases and J lost 5, with 10 bases in between. This CDR3 region has 13 residues. Broader study findings: Using VDJdb, the matching emphasized anti-spike CD8 responses while missing private and CD4 specificities.

Source material: whole blood. J is TRBJ2-2 and V is TRBV20-1; D unclear. The sequence derives from an adult who was a healthcare worker with PCR-confirmed SARS-CoV-2 infection or an uninfected control (not recorded which). CDR3 residues: CSARSSGTGELFF. The CDR3 DNA sequence: TGCAGTGCTAGGAGCTCCGGAACCGGGGAGCTGTTTTTT.